The clone carrying this TCR beta chain was recorded many times. V was pared by 5 bases and J by 1 base, with 5 bases of the junction left unmatched. CDR1 is SGHTA, CDR2 FQGNSA, per germline. The CDR3 consists of 15 residues. TCRdb independently ran MiXCR on the reads; one entry per CDR3 protein. The data contain just over 300,000 distinct CDR3 sequences, under 20% of them singletons. This record belongs to a study of T cell repertoires in cytomegalovirus infection. The V call is TRBV7-2, the J call TRBJ2-3; TRBD2 matches at 8 bases. Sequenced material: PBMCs. The TCR was taken from a human donor in good health (CMV status not recorded). Some clones in this sample may be carry-over from other donors' samples. The CDR3 sequence: CASSGGLVGTDTQYF. DNA of the CDR3: TGTGCCAGCAGCGGGGGACTAGTTGGCACAGATACGCAGTATTTT.